The entry that follows covers one TCR beta chain sequence. The antigen is not known. TCR beta cDNA libraries included unique molecular identifiers. One entry per CDR3 protein results from TCRdb running MiXCR on the PCR reads. The table shows roughly 870,000 distinct CDR3 sequences, with about 57% occurring only once. The data derive from a study of post-analysis software for immune sequencing data. Findings and caveats of the study: Five or six TRBV segments were more frequent in patients than controls; TRBV5-6, TRBV5-1 and TRBV20-1 belonged to this group.

With 1 base removed from V and 7 bases from J, the gap between germline ends came to 8 bases. Germline CDR1 reads ENHRY; CDR2 reads SYGVKD. The CDR3 contains 13 residues. Sequencing was performed on blood. The gene calls are TRBV10-3 and TRBJ2-1, with D perhaps matching TRBD2 (5 bases). The receptor comes from a girl aged 10 to 17 with multiple sclerosis. CDR3 nucleotide sequence: TGTGCCATCAGTGAGTTAGAGGGAAATGAGCAGTTCTTC. Its translation is CAISELEGNEQFF.